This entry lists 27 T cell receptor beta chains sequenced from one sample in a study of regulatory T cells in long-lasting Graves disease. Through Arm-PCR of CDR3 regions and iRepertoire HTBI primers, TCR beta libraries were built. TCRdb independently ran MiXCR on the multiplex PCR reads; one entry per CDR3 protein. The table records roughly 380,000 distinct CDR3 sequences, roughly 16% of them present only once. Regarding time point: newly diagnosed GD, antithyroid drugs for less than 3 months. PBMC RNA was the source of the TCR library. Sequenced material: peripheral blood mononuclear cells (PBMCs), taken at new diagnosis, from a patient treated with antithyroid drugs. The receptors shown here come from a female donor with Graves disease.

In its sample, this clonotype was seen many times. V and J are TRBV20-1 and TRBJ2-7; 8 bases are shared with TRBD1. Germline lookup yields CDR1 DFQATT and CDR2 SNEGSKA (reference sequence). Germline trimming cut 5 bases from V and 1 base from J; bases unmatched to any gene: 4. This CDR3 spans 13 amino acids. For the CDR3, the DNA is TGCAGTGCTCAGTGGACAGGGTCCTACGAGCAGTACTTC. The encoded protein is CSAQWTGSYEQYF.

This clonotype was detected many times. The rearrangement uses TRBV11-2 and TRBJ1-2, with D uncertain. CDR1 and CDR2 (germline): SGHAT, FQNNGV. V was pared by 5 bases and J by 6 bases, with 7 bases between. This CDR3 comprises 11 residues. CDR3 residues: CASSLMNGYTF. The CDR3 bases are TGTGCCAGCAGCCTCATGAATGGCTACACCTTC.

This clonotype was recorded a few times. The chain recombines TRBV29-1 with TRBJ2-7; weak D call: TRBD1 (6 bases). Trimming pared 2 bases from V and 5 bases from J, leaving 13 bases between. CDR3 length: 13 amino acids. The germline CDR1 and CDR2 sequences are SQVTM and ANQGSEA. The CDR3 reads CSVEKGRGNEQYF. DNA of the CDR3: TGCAGCGTTGAAAAGGGCAGGGGAAACGAGCAGTACTTC.

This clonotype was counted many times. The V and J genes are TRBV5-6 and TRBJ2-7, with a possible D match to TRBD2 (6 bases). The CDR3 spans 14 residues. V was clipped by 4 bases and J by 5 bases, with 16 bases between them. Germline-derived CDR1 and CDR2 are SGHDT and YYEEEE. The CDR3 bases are TGTGCCAGCAGCGGGTCAGGAGGGTCCAACGAGCAGTACTTC. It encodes CASSGSGGSNEQYF. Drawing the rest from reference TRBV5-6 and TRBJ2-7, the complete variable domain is DAGVTQSPTHLIKTRGQQVTLRCSPKSGHDTVSWYQQALGQGPQFIFQYYEEEERQRGNFPDRFSGHQFPNYSSELNVNALLLGDSALYLCASSGSGGSNEQYFGPGTRLTVT.

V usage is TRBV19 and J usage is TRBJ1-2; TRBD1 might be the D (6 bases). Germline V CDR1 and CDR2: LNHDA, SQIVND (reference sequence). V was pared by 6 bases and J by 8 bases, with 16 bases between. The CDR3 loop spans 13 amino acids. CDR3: CASSLQGLEGYTF. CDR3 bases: TGTGCCAGTAGCCTACAGGGCTTGGAGGGCTACACCTTC. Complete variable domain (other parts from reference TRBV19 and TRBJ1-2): DGGITQSPKYLFRKEGQNVTLSCEQNLNHDAMYWYRQDPGQGLRLIYYSQIVNDFQKGDIAEGYSVSREKKESFPLTVTSAQKNPTAFYLCASSLQGLEGYTFGSGTRLTVV.

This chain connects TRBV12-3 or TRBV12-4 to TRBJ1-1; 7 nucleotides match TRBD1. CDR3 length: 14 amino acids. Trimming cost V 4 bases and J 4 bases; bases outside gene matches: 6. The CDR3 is CASSWRGRGTEAFF. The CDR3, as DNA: TGTGCCAGCAGTTGGAGGGGGCGCGGCACTGAAGCTTTCTTT.

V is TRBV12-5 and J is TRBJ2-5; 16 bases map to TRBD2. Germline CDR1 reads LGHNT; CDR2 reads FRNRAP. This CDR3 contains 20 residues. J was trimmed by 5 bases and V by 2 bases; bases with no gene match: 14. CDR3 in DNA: TGTGCTAGTGGTTTGCCCTTGAGTCCCGGGACTAGCGGGGGGGAGGAGACCCAGTACTTC. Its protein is CASGLPLSPGTSGGEETQYF.

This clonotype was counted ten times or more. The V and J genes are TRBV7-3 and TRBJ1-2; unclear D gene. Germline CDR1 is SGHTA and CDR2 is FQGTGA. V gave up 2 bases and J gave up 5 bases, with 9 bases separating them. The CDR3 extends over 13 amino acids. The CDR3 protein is CASSLGSAYGYTF. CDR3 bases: TGTGCCAGCAGCTTAGGATCTGCGTATGGCTACACCTTC.

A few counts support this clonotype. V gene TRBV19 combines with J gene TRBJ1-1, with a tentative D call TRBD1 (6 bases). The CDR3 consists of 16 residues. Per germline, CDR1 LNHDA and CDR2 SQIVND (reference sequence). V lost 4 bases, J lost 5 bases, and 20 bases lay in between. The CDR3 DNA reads TGTGCCAGTAGTACTCTACAGGGCGGCTTTGGGACTGAAGCTTTCTTT. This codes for CASSTLQGGFGTEAFF.

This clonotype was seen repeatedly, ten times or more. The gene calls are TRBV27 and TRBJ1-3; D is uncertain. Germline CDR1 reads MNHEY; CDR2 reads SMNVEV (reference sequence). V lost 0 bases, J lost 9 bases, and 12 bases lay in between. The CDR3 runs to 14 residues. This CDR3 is CASSLSGAVGTIYF. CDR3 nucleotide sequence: TGTGCCAGCAGTTTATCAGGTGCAGTGGGCACCATATATTTT.

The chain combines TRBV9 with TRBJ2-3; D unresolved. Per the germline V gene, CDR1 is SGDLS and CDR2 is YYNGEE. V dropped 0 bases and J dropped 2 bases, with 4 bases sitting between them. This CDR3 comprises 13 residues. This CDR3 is CASSVEYTDTQYF. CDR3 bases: TGTGCCAGCAGCGTAGAATACACAGATACGCAGTATTTT.

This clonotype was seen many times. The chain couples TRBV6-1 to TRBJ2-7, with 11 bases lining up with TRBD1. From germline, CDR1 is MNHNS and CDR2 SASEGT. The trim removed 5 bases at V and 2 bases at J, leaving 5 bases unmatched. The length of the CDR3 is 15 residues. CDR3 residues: CASSPGDRGAYEQYF. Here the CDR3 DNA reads TGTGCCAGCAGTCCCGGGGACAGGGGGGCCTACGAGCAGTACTTC.

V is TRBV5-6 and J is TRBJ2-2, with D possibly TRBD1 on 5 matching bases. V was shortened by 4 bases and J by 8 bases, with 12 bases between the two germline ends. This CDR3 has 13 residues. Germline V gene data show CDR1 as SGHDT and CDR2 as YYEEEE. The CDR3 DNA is TGTGCCAGCAGCCCGAACCCAGGGGGGGAGCTGTTTTTT. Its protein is CASSPNPGGELFF.

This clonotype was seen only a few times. The CDR3 DNA is TGTGCCAGCAGCCCCTACCGGGACGACTCCTACGAGCAGTACTTC. Its translation: CASSPYRDDSYEQYF. The chain carries TRBV7-2 and TRBJ2-7; D may be TRBD1 or TRBD2 (5 bases each). Per germline, CDR1 SGHTA and CDR2 FQGNSA. V was cut by 5 bases and J by 0 bases, with 14 bases left in between. There are 15 residues in the CDR3.

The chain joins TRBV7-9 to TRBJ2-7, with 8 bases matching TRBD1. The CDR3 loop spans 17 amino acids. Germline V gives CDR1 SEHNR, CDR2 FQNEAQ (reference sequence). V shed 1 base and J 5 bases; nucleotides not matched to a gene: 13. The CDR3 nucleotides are TGTGCCAGCAGCTTAGGGGTTTTACAGGGGGTTTTCGACGAGCAGTACTTC. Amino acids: CASSLGVLQGVFDEQYF.

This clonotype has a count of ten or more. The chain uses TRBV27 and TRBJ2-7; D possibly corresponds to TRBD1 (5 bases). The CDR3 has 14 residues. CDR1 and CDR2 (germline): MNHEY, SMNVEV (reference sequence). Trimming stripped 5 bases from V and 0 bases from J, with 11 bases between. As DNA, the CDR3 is TGTGCCAGCAGTCAAGACAGTGCCTCCTACGAGCAGTACTTC. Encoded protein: CASSQDSASYEQYF.

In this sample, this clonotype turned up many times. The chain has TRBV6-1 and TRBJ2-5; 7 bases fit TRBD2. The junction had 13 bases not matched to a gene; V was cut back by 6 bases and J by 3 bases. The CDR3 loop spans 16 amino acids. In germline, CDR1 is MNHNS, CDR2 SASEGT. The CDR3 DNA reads TGTGCCAGCAGCCCGGGTTTTCTGGCGGGAGAAGAGACCCAGTACTTC. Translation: CASSPGFLAGEETQYF.

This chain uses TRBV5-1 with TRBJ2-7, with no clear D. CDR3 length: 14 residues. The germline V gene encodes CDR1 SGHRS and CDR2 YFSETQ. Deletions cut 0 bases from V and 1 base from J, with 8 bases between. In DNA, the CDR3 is TGCGCCAGCAGCTTGGCCTCTCGGTCCTACGAGCAGTACTTC. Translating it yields CASSLASRSYEQYF.

The CDR3 region is CASRRLAGIYEQYF. For the CDR3, the DNA is TGTGCCAGCAGGAGACTAGCGGGAATCTACGAGCAGTACTTC. This chain joins TRBV6-2 or TRBV6-3 and TRBJ2-7; 11 bases are shared with TRBD2. V lost 6 bases, J lost 3 bases, and 4 bases stayed unmatched. The CDR3 extends over 14 amino acids. CDR1 is MNHEY, CDR2 SVGEGT, per germline.

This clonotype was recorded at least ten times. The CDR3 loop is CASSQSAGGKQFF. CDR3 DNA: TGTGCCAGCAGCCAAAGTGCTGGGGGAAAGCAGTTCTTC. The V and J genes are TRBV3-1 and TRBJ2-1, with D tentatively TRBD1 or TRBD2 (5 bases each). The CDR3 is made up of 13 amino acids. Trimming left V 2 bases short and J 11 bases short, with 13 bases between. Per the germline V gene, CDR1 is LGHDT and CDR2 is YNNKEL (reference sequence).

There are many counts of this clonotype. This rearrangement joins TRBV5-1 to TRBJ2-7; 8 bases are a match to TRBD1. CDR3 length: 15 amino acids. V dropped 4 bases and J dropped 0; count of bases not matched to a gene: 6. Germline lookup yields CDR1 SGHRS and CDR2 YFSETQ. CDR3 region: CASSHDRGSSYEQYF. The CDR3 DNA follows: TGCGCCAGCAGCCACGACAGGGGAAGCTCCTACGAGCAGTACTTC.

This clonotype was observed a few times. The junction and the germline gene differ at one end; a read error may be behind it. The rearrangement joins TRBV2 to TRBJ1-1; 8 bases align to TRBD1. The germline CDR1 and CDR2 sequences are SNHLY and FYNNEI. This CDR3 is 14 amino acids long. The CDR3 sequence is CAGRRAGGIAEAFF. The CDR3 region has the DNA TGTGCCGGCAGACGGGCAGGGGGCATCGCTGAAGCTTTCTTT.

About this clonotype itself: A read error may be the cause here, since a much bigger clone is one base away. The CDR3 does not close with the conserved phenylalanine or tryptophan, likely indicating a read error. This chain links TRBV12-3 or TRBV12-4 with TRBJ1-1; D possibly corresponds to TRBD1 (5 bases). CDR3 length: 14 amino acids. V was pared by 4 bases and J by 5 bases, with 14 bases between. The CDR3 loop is CASSSGTAGTEAFL. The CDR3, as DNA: TGTGCCAGCAGTTCCGGGACTGCCGGGACTGAAGCTTTCCTT.

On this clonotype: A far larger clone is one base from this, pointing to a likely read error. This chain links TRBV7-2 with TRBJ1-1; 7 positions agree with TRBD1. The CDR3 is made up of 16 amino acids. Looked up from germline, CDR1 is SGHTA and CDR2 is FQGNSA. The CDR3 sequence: CANSTRQGGQNTEAFF. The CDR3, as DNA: TGTGCCAACAGCACGCGACAGGGAGGTCAGAACACTGAAGCTTTCTTT. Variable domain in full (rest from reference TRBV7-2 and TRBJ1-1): GAGVSQSPSNKVTEKGKDVELRCDPISGHTALYWYRQSLGQGLEFLIYFQGNSAPDKSGLPSDRFSAERTGGSVSTLTIQRTQQEDSAVYLCANSTRQGGQNTEAFFGQGTRLTVV.

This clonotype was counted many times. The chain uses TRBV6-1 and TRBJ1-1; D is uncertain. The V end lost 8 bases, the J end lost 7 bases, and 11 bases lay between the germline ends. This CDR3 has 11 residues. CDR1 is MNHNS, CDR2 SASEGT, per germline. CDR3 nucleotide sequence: TGTGCCAGCTACTTAAGCGGTGAAGCTTTCTTT. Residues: CASYLSGEAFF.

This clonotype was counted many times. For the CDR3, the DNA is TGTGCCACGACCACAGGGGGCGATAATTCACCCCTCCACTTT. This codes for CATTTGGDNSPLHF. The chain is built from TRBV19 and TRBJ1-6; TRBD1 agrees at 9 bases. Germline CDR1 and CDR2: LNHDA and SQIVND (reference sequence). V dropped 10 bases and J dropped 5; count of bases not matched to a gene: 6. There are 14 residues in the CDR3.

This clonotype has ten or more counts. CDR3: CASSQGRPMNTEAFF. CDR3 in DNA: TGCGCCAGCAGCCAGGGACGGCCCATGAACACTGAAGCTTTCTTT. This rearrangement joins TRBV5-1 to TRBJ1-1, with a possible D match to TRBD1 (5 bases). This CDR3 comprises 15 residues. In germline, CDR1 is SGHRS, CDR2 YFSETQ. Between the trimmed V and J ends, which lost 4 bases and 0 bases, there was a span of 13 bases.